The clone carrying this T cell receptor beta chain has just a few counts. The antigen remains undetermined. This sample was taken from a study of a mutant IDH1 vaccine in newly diagnosed glioma. Study summary: Once 4-6 weeks had passed after radiotherapy alone, vaccination started, or it started with temozolomide cycles.

As to time point: week 11, during vaccination. A 20-mer mutant IDH1 peptide at 300 ug was injected subcutaneously with topical imiquimod. Assay used: immunoSEQ multiplex PCR; TCRdb lists only in-frame clones, some missing. Here the sample spans approximately 61,000 clones, 80% being singletons. Germline V gene sequence: CDR1 SGHVS, CDR2 FQNEAQ. The V gene lost 1 base and the J gene lost 6 bases, with 9 bases spanning the gap. There are 14 residues in the CDR3. The starting material was PBMCs, obtained from a glioma patient whose treatment included an IDH1 peptide vaccine. This receptor was identified in a man aged 50-59 years with glioma. This chain joins TRBV7-8 and TRBJ1-4; unclear D gene. Here the CDR3 DNA reads TGTGCCAGCAGCTTAGGCCCGTATGATGAAAAACTGTTTTTT. Translating it yields CASSLGPYDEKLFF.